The 27 T cell receptor beta chains reported below all come from one sample, sequenced in a study of cytomegalovirus exposure and HLA in healthy donors. Researchers ran the PCR with 60 Vbeta and 13 Jbeta primers. Assay used: immunoSEQ multiplex PCR; TCRdb lists only in-frame clones, some missing. Among some 140,000 clones listed, approximately 80% were seen once. Sequencing input: PBMCs. The origin of the receptors is a male donor in good health and CMV-seropositive.

The rearrangement uses TRBV2 and TRBJ2-3; 12 bases are shared with TRBD2. Germline V lookup: CDR1 SNHLY, CDR2 FYNNEI. Unmatched junction bases numbered 3, after V lost 6 bases and J lost 5 bases. The CDR3 has 14 residues. Here the CDR3 DNA reads TGTGCCAGCAGCGCTAGCGGGAGGGTAGATACGCAGTATTTT. Its translation: CASSASGRVDTQYF.

The chain is built from TRBV6-6 and TRBJ2-5; D is undetermined. V gave up 6 bases and J gave up 0 bases, with 11 bases separating them. CDR1 is MNHNY and CDR2 is SVGAGI in the germline V gene (reference sequence). This CDR3 contains 14 residues. The CDR3 sequence: CASSLLRNQETQYF. The CDR3 DNA follows: TGTGCCAGCAGCTTACTGAGAAACCAAGAGACCCAGTACTTC.

In its sample, this clone was seen a few times. The CDR3 reads CASSEVGGRDTQYF. In nucleotides, the CDR3 is TGTGCCAGCAGTGAAGTCGGGGGGCGAGATACGCAGTATTTT. The genes are TRBV6-1 and TRBJ2-3, with D perhaps TRBD2 (7 bases). Germline CDR1 reads MNHNS; CDR2 reads SASEGT. V lost 1 base to trimming and J lost 5 bases, with 10 bases between them. The CDR3 has 14 residues.

The rearrangement links TRBV9 to TRBJ2-5; 9 bases are shared with TRBD1. CDR3 length: 14 amino acids. J lost 2 bases, V lost 4 bases, and 3 bases had no gene match. The germline gives CDR1 SGDLS, CDR2 YYNGEE. The CDR3 sequence: CASSLGTGQETQYF. As DNA, the CDR3 is TGTGCCAGCAGCCTCGGGACAGGGCAAGAGACCCAGTACTTC.

In nucleotides, the CDR3 is TGTGCCAGCAGCTTAACCATAGCGGGATGGCAAGATACGCAGTATTTT. This codes for CASSLTIAGWQDTQYF. The J gene is TRBJ2-3, the V gene TRBV5-5; 8 bases are a match to TRBD2. With V trimmed by 2 bases and J by 5 bases, 10 bases remained unmatched. Germline V gives CDR1 SGHKS, CDR2 YYEKEE (reference sequence). The CDR3 spans 16 residues.

The chain couples TRBV28 to TRBJ2-3; maybe TRBD1 (5 bases). V was pared by 1 base and J by 3 bases, with 8 bases between. CDR3 length: 14 amino acids. CDR1 and CDR2 from the germline V gene are MDHEN and SYDVKM. Written as DNA, the CDR3 is TGTGCCAGCAGTTTATTGCAGGGTACAGATACGCAGTATTTT. This sequence encodes CASSLLQGTDTQYF. Looking up the rest from reference TRBV28 and TRBJ2-3 gives the full variable domain: DVKVTQSSRYLVKRTGEKVFLECVQDMDHENMFWYRQDPGLGLRLIYFSYDVKMKEKGDIPEGYSVSREKKERFSLILESASTNQTSMYLCASSLLQGTDTQYFGPGTRLTVL.

The V gene is TRBV7-3, the J gene TRBJ2-1, with D possibly being TRBD1 (5 bases). CDR1 and CDR2 (germline): SGHTA, FQGTGA. The CDR3 has 15 residues. V gave up 3 bases and J gave up 8 bases, with 17 bases separating them. The CDR3 region is CASSFGTGPQDEQFF. CDR3 in DNA: TGTGCCAGCAGCTTCGGTACAGGACCCCAGGATGAGCAGTTCTTC.

The gene calls are TRBV29-1 and TRBJ2-3; D possibly corresponds to TRBD2 (5 bases). CDR1 is SQVTM and CDR2 is ANQGSEA in the germline V gene. The CDR3 sequence is 18 residues long. Trimming shortened V by 6 bases and J by 2 bases, and 27 bases separated the two germline ends. The CDR3 here is CSVRASRVYSTDTDTQYF. The CDR3 nucleotides are TGCAGCGTGCGGGCTTCGCGGGTCTACTCAACTGACACAGATACGCAGTATTTT.

The sample holds a few counts of this clone. The chain recombines TRBV25-1 with TRBJ2-1, with 11 bases fitting TRBD1. This CDR3 has 16 amino acids. Germline lookup yields CDR1 MGHDK and CDR2 SYGVNS. Trimming cost V 1 base and J 7 bases; bases outside gene matches: 6. CDR3 amino acids: CASSESGQGANNEQFF. CDR3 DNA sequence: TGTGCCAGCAGTGAATCCGGACAGGGGGCCAATAATGAGCAGTTCTTC.

This clone has only one observation. This rearrangement joins TRBV4-3 to TRBJ2-3; tentative D call: TRBD1 (5 bases). This CDR3 has 15 amino acids. Germline loops: CDR1 LGHNA, CDR2 YSLEER. V was cut by 3 bases and J by 2 bases, with 12 bases left in between. The CDR3 reads CASSQSTGSTDTQYF. The CDR3 DNA follows: TGCGCCAGCAGCCAGTCCACAGGCTCCACAGATACGCAGTATTTT.

The rearrangement uses TRBV7-3 and TRBJ2-1; maybe TRBD2 (5 bases). Per germline, CDR1 SGHTA and CDR2 FQGTGA. V was shortened by 3 bases and J by 2 bases, with 11 bases between the two germline ends. There are 15 residues in the CDR3. The CDR3: CASSLQSGPYNEQFF. Here the CDR3 DNA reads TGTGCCAGCAGCTTGCAGAGCGGACCCTACAATGAGCAGTTCTTC.

CDR3 coding DNA: TGTGCCAGCAGCTTAGCCCCTAAAACAGGGGGCGAGCTAGGTTCACCCCTCCACTTT. Translation gives CASSLAPKTGGELGSPLHF. This rearrangement joins TRBV5-6 to TRBJ1-6; 9 bases fit TRBD1. The length of the CDR3 is 19 residues. V dropped 2 bases and J dropped 9; count of bases not matched to a gene: 18. Per germline, CDR1 SGHDT and CDR2 YYEEEE.

V is TRBV28 and J is TRBJ2-5; D possibly corresponds to TRBD2 (6 bases). This CDR3 is built from 16 residues. Germline V gene lookup returns CDR1 MDHEN and CDR2 SYDVKM. V dropped 6 bases and J dropped 2 bases, with 19 bases sitting between them. The CDR3 is CASSLWDSGSQETQYF. The CDR3 bases are TGTGCCAGCAGCCTTTGGGATAGCGGATCTCAAGAGACCCAGTACTTC.

The chain has TRBV7-2 and TRBJ1-4; D might be TRBD1 (6 bases). This CDR3 is 14 amino acids long. Trimming shortened V by 6 bases and J by 6 bases, and 14 bases separated the two germline ends. Looked up from germline, CDR1 is SGHTA and CDR2 is FQGNSA. CDR3 region: CASRGPGGYEKLFF. CDR3 sequence (DNA): TGTGCCAGCAGAGGGCCGGGGGGCTATGAAAAACTGTTTTTT.

The rearrangement links TRBV6-4 to TRBJ1-1; D possibly corresponds to TRBD1 (5 bases). The V end was cut by 10 bases, the J end by 1 base, with 13 bases between. From germline, CDR1 is MRHNA and CDR2 SNTAGT. This CDR3 is 13 amino acids long. The CDR3 region is CAIQTERNTEAFF. The CDR3 DNA reads as TGTGCCATTCAGACAGAGCGGAACACTGAAGCTTTCTTT.

This chain uses TRBV2 with TRBJ2-3; D remains ambiguous. Germline V CDR1 and CDR2: SNHLY, FYNNEI. Trimming left V 6 bases short and J 0 bases short, with 22 bases between. This CDR3 is 18 amino acids long. The CDR3 spells CASRDIVWSASSTDTQYF. In DNA, the CDR3 is TGTGCCAGCAGGGATATTGTATGGAGCGCATCTAGCACAGATACGCAGTATTTT.

The chain uses TRBV13 and TRBJ2-5, with 13 bases lining up with TRBD2. The assigned J gene may be wrong: the sequence end matches TRBJ2-7 better. Germline V CDR1 and CDR2: PRHDT, FYEKMQ (reference sequence). This CDR3 spans 15 amino acids. The DNA of the CDR3 is TGTGCCAGCAGCCGGACTAGCGGGGGCTCCTACGAGCAGTACTTC. This sequence encodes CASSRTSGGSYEQYF.

The rearrangement links TRBV4-1 to TRBJ2-1; 10 bases align to TRBD1. The V gene's germline CDR1 is MGHRA and CDR2 YSYEKL. This CDR3 comprises 16 residues. J gave up 5 bases and V 0 bases, and 4 bases lay outside the gene matches. This chain's CDR3 is CASSQDPGQGNNEQFF. In nucleotides, the CDR3 is TGCGCCAGCAGCCAAGATCCGGGACAGGGGAACAATGAGCAGTTCTTC.

This rearrangement joins TRBV19 to TRBJ1-6, with a tentative D call TRBD1 (6 bases). Germline V gene data show CDR1 as LNHDA and CDR2 as SQIVND (reference sequence). Trimming removed 9 bases at V and 5 bases at J, with 14 bases between. There are 14 residues in the CDR3. The CDR3 coding sequence is TGTGCCAGCCGCCAGGGGACAAATAATTCACCCCTCCACTTT. It encodes CASRQGTNNSPLHF.

The V gene is TRBV5-1, the J gene TRBJ2-3; maybe TRBD2 (5 bases). CDR1 and CDR2 from the germline V gene are SGHRS and YFSETQ. V lost 0 bases, J lost 2 bases, and 16 bases lay in between. The length of the CDR3 is 17 residues. CDR3 region: CASSLAPSAANTDTQYF. In nucleotides, the CDR3 is TGCGCCAGCAGCTTGGCCCCGTCAGCGGCAAACACAGATACGCAGTATTTT. Based on the CDR3 plus reference TRBV5-1 and TRBJ2-3, the full variable domain is KAGVTQTPRYLIKTRGQQVTLSCSPISGHRSVSWYQQTPGQGLQFLFEYFSETQRNKGNFPGRFSGRQFSNSRSEMNVSTLELGDSALYLCASSLAPSAANTDTQYFGPGTRLTVL.

This clone was recorded once. The chain employs TRBV5-1 and TRBJ2-1; D uncertain. V was trimmed by 4 bases and J by 4 bases, leaving 12 bases between them. The CDR3 runs to 14 residues. Germline V lookup: CDR1 SGHRS, CDR2 YFSETQ. CDR3 sequence reads: CASSVVGPYNEQFF. The CDR3 region has the DNA TGCGCCAGCAGCGTAGTCGGTCCTTACAATGAGCAGTTCTTC.

V is TRBV5-4 and J is TRBJ2-1, with 8 bases that match TRBD2. Trimming removed 0 bases from V and 3 bases from J; junction bases left unmatched: 2. The CDR3 loop spans 15 amino acids. Germline V gene data show CDR1 as SGHNT and CDR2 as YYREEE (reference sequence). The CDR3 loop is CASSLGLAFYNEQFF. CDR3 DNA: TGTGCCAGCAGCTTGGGACTAGCGTTCTACAATGAGCAGTTCTTC.

The chain uses TRBV5-8 and TRBJ2-7, with 9 bases that match TRBD1. The CDR3 totals 14 residues. Per germline, CDR1 SGHTS and CDR2 YDEGEE. The ends lost 4 bases at V and 3 bases at J; junction bases unmatched: 5. The CDR3 protein is CASSARQGGYEQYF. The CDR3 nucleotides read TGTGCCAGCAGCGCCCGACAGGGGGGCTACGAGCAGTACTTC.

This clone was picked up a small number of times. The V call is TRBV7-9, the J call TRBJ2-7, with TRBD2 identical over 13 bases. Germline V gives CDR1 SEHNR, CDR2 FQNEAQ (reference sequence). The CDR3 is 18 residues long. The J segment lost 5 bases and the V segment lost 1 base, leaving 11 bases of the junction unmatched. The CDR3 DNA reads as TGTGCCAGCAGCTTAGGACTAGCGGGGGGCCCAGGAGGAGACGAGCAGTACTTC. Protein product: CASSLGLAGGPGGDEQYF.

This clone was observed a few times. The chain carries TRBV18 and TRBJ2-1, with D possibly being TRBD2 (6 bases). Germline V gene sequence: CDR1 KGHSH, CDR2 LQKENI. There are 15 residues in the CDR3. Between the trimmed V and J ends, which lost 6 bases and 1 base, there was a span of 13 bases. The CDR3 is CASSPGLLSYNEQFF. The DNA of the CDR3 is TGTGCCAGCTCCCCGGGACTCCTATCCTACAATGAGCAGTTCTTC.

The chain is built from TRBV5-1 and TRBJ2-7; 7 nucleotides match TRBD1. CDR1 SGHRS and CDR2 YFSETQ come from the germline V gene. The CDR3 contains 14 residues. V gave up 6 bases and J gave up 0 bases; unmatched junction bases: 6. For the CDR3, the DNA is TGCGCCAGCACCGACAGGGCGGGCTCCTACGAGCAGTACTTC. Its translation is CASTDRAGSYEQYF.

The chain is built from TRBV25-1 and TRBJ2-7; D is unclear. The CDR3 spans 15 residues. Looked up from germline, CDR1 is MGHDK and CDR2 is SYGVNS. V was clipped by 6 bases and J by 1 base, with 16 bases between them. For the CDR3, the DNA is TGTGCCAGCAGGGCGTTGGGCAGGCGTTCCTACGAGCAGTACTTC. It translates to CASRALGRRSYEQYF.